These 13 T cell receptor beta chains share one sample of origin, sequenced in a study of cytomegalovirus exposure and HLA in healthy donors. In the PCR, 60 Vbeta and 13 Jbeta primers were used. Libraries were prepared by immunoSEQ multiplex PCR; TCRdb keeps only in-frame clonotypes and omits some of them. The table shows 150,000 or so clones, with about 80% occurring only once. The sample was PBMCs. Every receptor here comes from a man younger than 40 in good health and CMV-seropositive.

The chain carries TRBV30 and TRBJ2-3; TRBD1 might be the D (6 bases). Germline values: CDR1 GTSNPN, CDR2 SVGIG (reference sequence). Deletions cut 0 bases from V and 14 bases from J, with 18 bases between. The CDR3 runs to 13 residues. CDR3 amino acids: CAWSVNNRADRYF. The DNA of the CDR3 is TGTGCCTGGAGTGTAAATAACAGGGCCGACCGGTATTTT.

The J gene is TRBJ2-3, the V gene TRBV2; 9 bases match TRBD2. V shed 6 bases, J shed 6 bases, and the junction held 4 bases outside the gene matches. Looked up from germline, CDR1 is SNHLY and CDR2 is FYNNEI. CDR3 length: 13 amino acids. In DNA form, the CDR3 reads TGTGCCAGCAGGCGGGAGGGAGCCGATACGCAGTATTTT. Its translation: CASRREGADTQYF.

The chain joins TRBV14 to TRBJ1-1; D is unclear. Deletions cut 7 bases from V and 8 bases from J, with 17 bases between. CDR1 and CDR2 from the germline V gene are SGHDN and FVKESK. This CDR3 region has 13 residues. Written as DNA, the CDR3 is TGTGCCAGCAACTCTGCAGGTTTTGGAGAAGCTTTCTTT. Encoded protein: CASNSAGFGEAFF.

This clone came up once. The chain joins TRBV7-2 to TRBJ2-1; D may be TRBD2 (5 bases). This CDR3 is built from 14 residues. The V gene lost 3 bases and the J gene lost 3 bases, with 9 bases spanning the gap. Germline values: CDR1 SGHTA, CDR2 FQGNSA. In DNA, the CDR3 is TGTGCCAGCAGCTTGGCCGGGGACTACAATGAGCAGTTCTTC. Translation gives CASSLAGDYNEQFF.

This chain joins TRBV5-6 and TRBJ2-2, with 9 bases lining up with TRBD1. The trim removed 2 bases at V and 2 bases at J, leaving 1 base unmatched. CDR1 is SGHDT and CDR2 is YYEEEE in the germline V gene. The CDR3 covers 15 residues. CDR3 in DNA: TGTGCCAGCAGCTTAACAGGGGGCAACACCGGGGAGCTGTTTTTT. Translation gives CASSLTGGNTGELFF.

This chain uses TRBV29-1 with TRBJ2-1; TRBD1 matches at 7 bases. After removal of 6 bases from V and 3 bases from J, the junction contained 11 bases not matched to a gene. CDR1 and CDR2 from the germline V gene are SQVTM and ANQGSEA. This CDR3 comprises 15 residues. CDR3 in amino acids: CSVPFWDRDYNEQFF. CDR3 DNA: TGCAGCGTACCGTTCTGGGACAGAGACTACAATGAGCAGTTCTTC.

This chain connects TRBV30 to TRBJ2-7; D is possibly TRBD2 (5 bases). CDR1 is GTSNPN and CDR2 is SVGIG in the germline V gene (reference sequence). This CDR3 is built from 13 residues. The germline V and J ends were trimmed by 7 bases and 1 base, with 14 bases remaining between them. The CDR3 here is CASRVSGSYEQYF. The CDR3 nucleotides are TGTGCCTCTCGCGTGAGCGGTTCCTACGAGCAGTACTTC.

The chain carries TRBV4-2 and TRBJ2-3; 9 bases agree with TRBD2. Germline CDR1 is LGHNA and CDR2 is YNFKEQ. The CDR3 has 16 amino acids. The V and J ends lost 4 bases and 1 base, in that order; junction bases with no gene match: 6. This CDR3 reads CASSPKAGGGTDTQYF. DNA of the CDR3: TGTGCCAGCAGCCCTAAAGCGGGAGGAGGCACAGATACGCAGTATTTT.

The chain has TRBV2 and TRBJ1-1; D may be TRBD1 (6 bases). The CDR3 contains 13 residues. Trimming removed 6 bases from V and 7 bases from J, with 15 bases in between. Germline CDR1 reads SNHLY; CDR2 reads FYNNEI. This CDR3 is CASRAVAQGEAFF. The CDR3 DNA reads TGTGCCAGCAGGGCAGTGGCACAGGGTGAAGCTTTCTTT.

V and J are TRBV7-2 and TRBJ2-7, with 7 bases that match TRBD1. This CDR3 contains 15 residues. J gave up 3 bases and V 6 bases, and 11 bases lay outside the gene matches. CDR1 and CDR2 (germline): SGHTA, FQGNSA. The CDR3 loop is CASRLQGWGNYEQYF. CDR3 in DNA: TGTGCCAGCAGATTACAGGGGTGGGGAAACTACGAGCAGTACTTC.

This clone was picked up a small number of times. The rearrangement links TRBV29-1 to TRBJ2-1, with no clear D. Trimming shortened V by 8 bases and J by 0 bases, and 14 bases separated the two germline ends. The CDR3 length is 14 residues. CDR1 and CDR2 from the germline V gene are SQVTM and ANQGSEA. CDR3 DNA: TGCAGCTGGGTGGCGGAGAGCTCCTACAATGAGCAGTTCTTC. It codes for CSWVAESSYNEQFF.

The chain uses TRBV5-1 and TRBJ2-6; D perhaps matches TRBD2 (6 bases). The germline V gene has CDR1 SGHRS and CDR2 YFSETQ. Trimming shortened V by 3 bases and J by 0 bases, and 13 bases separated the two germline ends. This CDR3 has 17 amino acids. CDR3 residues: CASSSYGRGSGANVLTF. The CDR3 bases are TGCGCCAGCAGCTCCTACGGGCGGGGCTCTGGGGCCAACGTCCTGACTTTC.

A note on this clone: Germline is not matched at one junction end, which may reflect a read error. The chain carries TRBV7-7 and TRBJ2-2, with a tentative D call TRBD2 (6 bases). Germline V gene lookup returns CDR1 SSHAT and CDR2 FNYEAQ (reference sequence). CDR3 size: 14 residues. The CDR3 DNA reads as TGTGCTAGCAGCTTGGGGGGGAACACCGGGGAGCTGTTTTTT. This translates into CASSLGGNTGELFF.